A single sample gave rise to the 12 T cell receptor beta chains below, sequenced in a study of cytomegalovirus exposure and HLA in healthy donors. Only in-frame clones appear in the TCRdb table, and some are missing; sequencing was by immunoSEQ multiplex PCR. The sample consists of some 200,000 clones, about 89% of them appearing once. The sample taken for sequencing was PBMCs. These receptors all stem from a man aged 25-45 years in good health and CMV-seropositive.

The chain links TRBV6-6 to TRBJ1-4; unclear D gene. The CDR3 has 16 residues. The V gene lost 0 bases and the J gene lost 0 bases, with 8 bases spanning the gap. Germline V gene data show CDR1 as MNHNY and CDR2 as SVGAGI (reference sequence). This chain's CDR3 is CASSYSFSATNEKLFF. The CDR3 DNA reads TGTGCCAGCAGTTACTCCTTTTCAGCAACTAATGAAAAACTGTTTTTT.

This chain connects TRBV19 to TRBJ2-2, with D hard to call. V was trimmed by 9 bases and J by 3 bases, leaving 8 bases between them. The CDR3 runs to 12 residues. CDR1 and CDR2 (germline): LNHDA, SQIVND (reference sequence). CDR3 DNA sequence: TGTGCCAGCCTCGCCCACACCGGGGAGCTGTTTTTT. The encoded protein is CASLAHTGELFF.

The CDR3 is CASSLPRGDPYEQYF. The CDR3, as DNA: TGTGCCAGCTCACTCCCCAGAGGGGACCCCTACGAGCAGTACTTC. V gene TRBV18 combines with J gene TRBJ2-7; D is perhaps TRBD1 or TRBD2 (5 bases each). CDR1 is KGHSH, CDR2 LQKENI, per germline. This CDR3 contains 15 residues. V shed 4 bases and J shed 2 bases, with 15 bases lying between them. Combining the CDR3 with reference TRBV18 and TRBJ2-7 gives the whole variable domain NAGVMQNPRHLVRRRGQEARLRCSPMKGHSHVYWYRQLPEEGLKFMVYLQKENIIDESGMPKERFSAEFPKEGPSILRIQQVVRGDSAAYFCASSLPRGDPYEQYFGPGTRLTVT.

CDR3 DNA sequence: TGTGCCAGCAGTCCCGGACAGCCTCGTCAACACGAGCAGTACTTC. It encodes CASSPGQPRQHEQYF. The V and J genes are TRBV28 and TRBJ2-7; weak D call: TRBD1 (6 bases). This CDR3 has 15 amino acids. V was clipped by 5 bases and J by 5 bases, with 19 bases between them. CDR1 is MDHEN and CDR2 is SYDVKM in the germline V gene.

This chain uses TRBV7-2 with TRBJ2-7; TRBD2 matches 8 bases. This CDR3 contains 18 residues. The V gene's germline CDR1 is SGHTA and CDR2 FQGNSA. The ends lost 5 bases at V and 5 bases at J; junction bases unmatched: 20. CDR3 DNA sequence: TGTGCCAGCAGCCCCTCCGTGGGGGCTAGCGGGCCCAACAACGAGCAGTACTTC. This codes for CASSPSVGASGPNNEQYF.

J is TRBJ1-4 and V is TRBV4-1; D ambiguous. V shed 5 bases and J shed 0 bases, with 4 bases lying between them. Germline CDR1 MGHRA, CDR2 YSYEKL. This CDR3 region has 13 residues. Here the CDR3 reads CASSGATNEKLFF. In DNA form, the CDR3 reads TGCGCCAGCAGCGGTGCAACTAATGAAAAACTGTTTTTT.

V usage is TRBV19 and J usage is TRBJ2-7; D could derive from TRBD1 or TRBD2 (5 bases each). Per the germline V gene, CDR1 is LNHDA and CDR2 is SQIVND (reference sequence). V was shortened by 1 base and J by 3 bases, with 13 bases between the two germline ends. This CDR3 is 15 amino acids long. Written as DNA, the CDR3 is TGTGCCAGTAGTATAGGGGGACGGTCGTTCTACGAGCAGTACTTC. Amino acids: CASSIGGRSFYEQYF.

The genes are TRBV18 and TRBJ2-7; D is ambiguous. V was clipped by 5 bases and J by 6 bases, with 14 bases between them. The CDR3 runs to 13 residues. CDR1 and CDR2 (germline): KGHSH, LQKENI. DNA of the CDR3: TGTGCCAGCTCAGAAATTCCGGGTTCCGAGCAGTACTTC. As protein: CASSEIPGSEQYF.

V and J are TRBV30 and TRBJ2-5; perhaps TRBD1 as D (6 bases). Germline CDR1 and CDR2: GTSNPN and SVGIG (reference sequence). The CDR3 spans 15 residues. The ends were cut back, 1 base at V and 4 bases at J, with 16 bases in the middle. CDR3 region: CAWSATGLGRETQYF. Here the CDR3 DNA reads TGTGCCTGGAGTGCCACAGGGTTGGGGCGAGAGACCCAGTACTTC.

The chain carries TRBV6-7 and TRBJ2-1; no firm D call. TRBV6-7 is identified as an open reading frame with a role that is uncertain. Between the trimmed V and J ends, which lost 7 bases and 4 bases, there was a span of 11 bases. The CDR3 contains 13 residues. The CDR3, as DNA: TGTGCCAGCATAGAGAGGAGTTACAATGAGCAGTTCTTC. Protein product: CASIERSYNEQFF.

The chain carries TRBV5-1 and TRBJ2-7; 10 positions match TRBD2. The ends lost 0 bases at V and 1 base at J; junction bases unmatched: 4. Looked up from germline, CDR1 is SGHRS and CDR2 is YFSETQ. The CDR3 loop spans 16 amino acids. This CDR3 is CASSLGGLARSYEQYF. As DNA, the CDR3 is TGCGCCAGCAGCTTGGGGGGACTAGCGAGGTCCTACGAGCAGTACTTC.

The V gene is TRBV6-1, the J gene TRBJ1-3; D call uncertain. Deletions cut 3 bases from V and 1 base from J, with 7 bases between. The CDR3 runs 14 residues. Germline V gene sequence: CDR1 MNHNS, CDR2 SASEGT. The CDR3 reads CASSESGSGNTIYF. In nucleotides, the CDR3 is TGTGCCAGCAGTGAGTCGGGTTCTGGAAACACCATATATTTT.